One sample yielded the 10 T cell receptor beta chains listed below, sequenced in a study of T cells in Graves' hyperthyroidism and ophthalmopathy. Amplification of TCR beta CDR3 regions used RNA as the template. First-round RT-PCR targeting the TCR CDR3 was performed with the HTBI primer set. MiXCR, applied by TCRdb to the multiplex PCR reads, yields one record per CDR3 protein. The data contain nearly 600,000 distinct CDR3 sequences, 12% to 15% of them singletons. Sequences were obtained from blood. Receptors originate from a woman aged 18-29 years with Graves' ophthalmopathy.

The sample holds a few counts of this clonotype. The chain uses TRBV13 and TRBJ1-2; D is uncertain. Germline V gene data show CDR1 as PRHDT and CDR2 as FYEKMQ (reference sequence). The CDR3 runs 13 residues. V was shortened by 4 bases and J by 3 bases, with 9 bases between the two germline ends. In nucleotides, the CDR3 is TGTGCCAGCAGCTCCCCCCCGTACTATGGCTACACCTTC. It specifies CASSSPPYYGYTF.

V is TRBV10-3 and J is TRBJ1-5; the D gene is possibly TRBD1 (5 bases). With 4 bases removed from V and 4 bases from J, the gap between germline ends came to 14 bases. This CDR3 has 15 residues. Germline CDR1 and CDR2: ENHRY and SYGVKD. CDR3 region: CAISGRDGDNQPQHF. The CDR3, as DNA: TGTGCCATCAGTGGAAGGGACGGGGATAATCAGCCCCAGCATTTT.

This clonotype was counted many times. The J gene is TRBJ2-7, the V gene TRBV5-1, with 14 positions matching TRBD2. CDR1 SGHRS and CDR2 YFSETQ come from the germline V gene. This CDR3 is built from 20 residues. Germline trimming cut 4 bases from V and 1 base from J; bases unmatched to any gene: 16. DNA for the CDR3: TGCGCCAGCAGCGCCCGGACCGGGACTAGCGGGAGACGGTATTCCTACGAGCAGTACTTC. Its translation is CASSARTGTSGRRYSYEQYF.

This clonotype occurred a few times. This chain connects TRBV9 to TRBJ2-5, with unresolved D. The ends were cut back, 1 base at V and 3 bases at J, with 4 bases in the middle. This CDR3 region has 12 residues. Germline V lookup: CDR1 SGDLS, CDR2 YYNGEE. The CDR3 loop is CASSVTEETQYF. CDR3 in DNA: TGTGCCAGCAGCGTAACGGAAGAGACCCAGTACTTC.

This clonotype was picked up many times. The chain uses TRBV20-1 and TRBJ1-2; D is ambiguous. CDR3 length: 12 residues. Germline V gene lookup returns CDR1 DFQATT and CDR2 SNEGSKA (reference sequence). Trimming removed 3 bases from V and 8 bases from J, with 13 bases in between. CDR3 DNA: TGCAGTGCTAGTCCCTCCGCCCTGGGCTACACCTTC. Translated, it gives CSASPSALGYTF.

This clonotype was counted ten times or more. The V gene is TRBV2, the J gene TRBJ2-1; 12 bases line up with TRBD2. From germline, CDR1 is SNHLY and CDR2 FYNNEI. This CDR3 has 15 amino acids. The ends lost 6 bases at V and 5 bases at J; junction bases unmatched: 5. The CDR3 coding sequence is TGTGCCAGCAGAGTGACTAGCGGGAGAGACAATGAGCAGTTCTTC. This gives the protein CASRVTSGRDNEQFF. Filled out from reference TRBV2 and TRBJ2-1, the complete variable domain reads EPEVTQTPSHQVTQMGQEVILRCVPISNHLYFYWYRQILGQKVEFLVSFYNNEISEKSEIFDDQFSVERPDGSNFTLKIRSTKLEDSAMYFCASRVTSGRDNEQFFGPGTRLTVL.

This clonotype showed up many times. V usage is TRBV6-1 and J usage is TRBJ2-7, with 12 nucleotides matching TRBD2. V lost 5 bases and J lost 2; bases outside the gene matches: 4. The CDR3 is 15 residues long. Germline-derived CDR1 and CDR2 are MNHNS and SASEGT. This chain's CDR3 is CASSRGLAGTYEQYF. In nucleotides, the CDR3 is TGTGCCAGCAGTAGAGGACTAGCGGGGACCTACGAGCAGTACTTC.

This clonotype has a count of ten or more. The genes are TRBV11-2 and TRBJ2-1, with 9 bases fitting TRBD2. The germline gives CDR1 SGHAT, CDR2 FQNNGV. Trimming took 0 bases from V and 9 from J; bases not matched to a gene: 12. This CDR3 contains 17 residues. The CDR3 nucleotides read TGTGCCAGCAGCTTAGACTGGGCGGGAGGGCCAACTTTTGAGCAGTTCTTC. This encodes CASSLDWAGGPTFEQFF.

This clonotype has at least ten counts. This chain connects TRBV6-6 to TRBJ2-3; 10 positions match TRBD2. After removal of 2 bases from V and 0 bases from J, the junction contained 5 bases not matched to a gene. Germline CDR1 and CDR2: MNHNY and SVGAGI (reference sequence). This CDR3 has 17 amino acids. CDR3 DNA: TGTGCCAGCAGTTACCACCTAGCGGGAGAGAGCACAGATACGCAGTATTTT. Protein: CASSYHLAGESTDTQYF.

This clonotype has at least ten counts. V is TRBV6-2 or TRBV6-3 and J is TRBJ2-1, with D unclear. The CDR3 runs to 14 residues. The V and J ends lost 2 bases and 0 bases respectively, with 5 bases between them. From germline, CDR1 is MNHEY and CDR2 SVGEGT. The DNA of the CDR3 is TGTGCCAGCAGTTACAAGAGCTCCTACAATGAGCAGTTCTTC. Its protein product is CASSYKSSYNEQFF.